This record looks at one T cell receptor (beta chain) sequence and its context. This sample was included in a study of blood T cell repertoires in COVID-19. Under the authors' procedure: Reference gene primer amplification gave estimated nucleated cell counts. Only in-frame clones appear in the TCRdb table, and some are missing; sequencing was by immunoSEQ multiplex PCR. The DNA gave D and trimming, while V, J and clone size come from that table. The sample lists roughly 190,000 clones, approximately 83% occurring once. The germline CDR1 and CDR2 sequences are SGHRS and YFSETQ. The CDR3 sequence is 15 residues long. V was clipped by 3 bases and J by 3 bases; unmatched bases: 8.

Sequencing was performed on peripheral blood. This TCR came from a human donor with acute or convalescent COVID-19. The donor label of this sample is uncertain. The chain couples TRBV5-1 to TRBJ2-5, with 7 bases fitting TRBD2. The chain's CDR3 is CASSWGTNRKETQYF. CDR3 DNA: TGCGCCAGCAGCTGGGGGACTAATCGAAAAGAGACCCAGTACTTC. The entire variable domain, with the rest obtained from reference TRBV5-1 and TRBJ2-5, is as follows: KAGVTQTPRYLIKTRGQQVTLSCSPISGHRSVSWYQQTPGQGLQFLFEYFSETQRNKGNFPGRFSGRQFSNSRSEMNVSTLELGDSALYLCASSWGTNRKETQYFGPGTRLLVL.